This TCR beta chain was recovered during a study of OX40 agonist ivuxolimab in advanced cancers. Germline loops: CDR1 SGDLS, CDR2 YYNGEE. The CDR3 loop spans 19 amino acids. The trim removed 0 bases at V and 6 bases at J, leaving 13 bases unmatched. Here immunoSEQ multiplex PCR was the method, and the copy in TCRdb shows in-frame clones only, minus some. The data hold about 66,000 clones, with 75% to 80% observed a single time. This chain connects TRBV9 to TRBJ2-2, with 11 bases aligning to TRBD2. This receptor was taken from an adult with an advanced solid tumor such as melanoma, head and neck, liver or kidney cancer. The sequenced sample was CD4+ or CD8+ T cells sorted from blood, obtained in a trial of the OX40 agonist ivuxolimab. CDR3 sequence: CASSVGTSGRTIRAGELFF. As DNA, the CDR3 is TGTGCCAGCAGCGTAGGAACTAGCGGGAGAACGATTAGGGCCGGGGAGCTGTTTTTT.